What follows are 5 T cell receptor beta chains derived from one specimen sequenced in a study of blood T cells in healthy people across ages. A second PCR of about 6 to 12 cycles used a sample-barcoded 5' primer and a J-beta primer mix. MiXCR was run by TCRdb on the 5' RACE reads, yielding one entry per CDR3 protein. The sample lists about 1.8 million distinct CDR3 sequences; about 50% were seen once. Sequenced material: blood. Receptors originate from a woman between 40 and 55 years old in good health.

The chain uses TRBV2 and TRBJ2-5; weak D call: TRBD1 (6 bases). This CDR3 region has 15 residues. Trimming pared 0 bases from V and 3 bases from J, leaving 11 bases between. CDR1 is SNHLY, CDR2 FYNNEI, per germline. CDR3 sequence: CASSEAGAGEETQYF. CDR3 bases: TGTGCCAGCAGTGAAGCGGGGGCAGGGGAAGAGACCCAGTACTTC.

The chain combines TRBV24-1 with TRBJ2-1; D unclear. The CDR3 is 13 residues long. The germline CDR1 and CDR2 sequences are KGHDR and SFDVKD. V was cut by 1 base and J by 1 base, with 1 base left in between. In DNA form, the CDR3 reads TGTGCCACCAGTGATTTTTCCTACAATGAGCAGTTCTTC. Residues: CATSDFSYNEQFF.

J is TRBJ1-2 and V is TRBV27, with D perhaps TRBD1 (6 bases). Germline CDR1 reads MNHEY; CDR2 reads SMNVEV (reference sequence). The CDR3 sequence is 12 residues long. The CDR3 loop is CASRSGAGGYTF. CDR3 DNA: TGTGCTTCTAGATCGGGGGCTGGAGGCTACACCTTC.

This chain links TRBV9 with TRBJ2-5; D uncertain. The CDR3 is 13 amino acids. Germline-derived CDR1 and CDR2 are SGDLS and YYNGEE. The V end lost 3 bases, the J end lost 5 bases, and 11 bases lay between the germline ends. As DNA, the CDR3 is TGTGCCAGCAGCGGAGCTACTGGGGAGACCCAGTACTTC. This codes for CASSGATGETQYF.

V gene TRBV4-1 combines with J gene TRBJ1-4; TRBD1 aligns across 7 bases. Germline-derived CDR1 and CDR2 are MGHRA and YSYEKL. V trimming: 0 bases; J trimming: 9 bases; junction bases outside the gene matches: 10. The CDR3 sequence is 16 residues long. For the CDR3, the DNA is TGCGCCAGCAGCCAAGATGGGGAACAGGGGAGGAAAAAACTGTTTTTT. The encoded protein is CASSQDGEQGRKKLFF.